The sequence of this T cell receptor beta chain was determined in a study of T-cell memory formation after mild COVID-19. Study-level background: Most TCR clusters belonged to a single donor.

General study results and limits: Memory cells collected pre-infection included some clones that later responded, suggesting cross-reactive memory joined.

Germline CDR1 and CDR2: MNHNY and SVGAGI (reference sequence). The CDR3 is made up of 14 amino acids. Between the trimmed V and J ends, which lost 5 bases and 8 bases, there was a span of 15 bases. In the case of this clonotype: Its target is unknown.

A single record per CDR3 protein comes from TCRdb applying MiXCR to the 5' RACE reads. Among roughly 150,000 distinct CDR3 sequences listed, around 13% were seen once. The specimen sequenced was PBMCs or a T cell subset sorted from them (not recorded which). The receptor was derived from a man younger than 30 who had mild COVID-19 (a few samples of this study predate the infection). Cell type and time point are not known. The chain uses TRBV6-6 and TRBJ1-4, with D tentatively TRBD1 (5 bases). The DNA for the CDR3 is TGTGCCAGCAGTAGGGACGGCCGTAGAGAAAAACTGTTTTTT. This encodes CASSRDGRREKLFF.